Described below is a single T cell receptor beta chain sequence and its context. Its antigen remains unidentified. Germline V gives CDR1 SGHDT, CDR2 YYEEEE. Trimming cost V 5 bases and J 2 bases, with 19 bases left between them. The CDR3 contains 16 residues. While the first cohort had some 700 subjects, the donors belonged to the separate validation cohort of 100 to 150 subjects. These data come from a study of cytomegalovirus exposure and HLA in healthy donors. General study findings and limits: Many donors carried some public TCRs, although rarity characterized most TCR sequences.

Measured with immunoSEQ multiplex PCR; TCRdb has only the in-frame clones, and not every one. The sample carries around 230,000 clones, approximately 86% recorded once. The source of this sequence is a woman aged 25-40 years in good health and CMV-seropositive. This chain joins TRBV5-6 and TRBJ1-1; D is possibly TRBD1 (6 bases). The sequenced material came from PBMCs. The CDR3, as DNA: TGTGCCAGCAGTTGGGGGCAGGGTGGTAAAAACACTGAAGCTTTCTTT. Its translation: CASSWGQGGKNTEAFF.